Shown below are 32 T cell receptor beta chains from a single sample sequenced in a study of control samples from healthy donors and cancer patients. Sequencing was performed with immunoSEQ multiplex PCR; in TCRdb, only in-frame clones are kept and a portion is missing. The table shows about 120,000 clones, with around nine tenths occurring only once. Sequenced sample: blood. These receptor sequences come from a woman in her 70s in good health.

CDR3 region: CASSYSGQEVSYEQYF. Written as DNA, the CDR3 is TGTGCCAGCAGTTACTCGGGTCAGGAGGTCTCCTACGAGCAGTACTTC. The chain joins TRBV6-2 or TRBV6-3 to TRBJ2-7, with D possibly being TRBD2 (5 bases). The CDR3 extends over 16 amino acids. Germline V lookup: CDR1 MNHEY, CDR2 SVGEGT. V was clipped by 0 bases and J by 0 bases, with 12 bases between them.

The genes are TRBV5-1 and TRBJ1-3; a possible D gene is TRBD1 (6 bases). Germline loops: CDR1 SGHRS, CDR2 YFSETQ. The CDR3 loop spans 14 amino acids. Trimming cost V 0 bases and J 9 bases, with 13 bases left between them. DNA of the CDR3: TGCGCCAGCAGCTTGGCTGGACAGTCGGCCACCATATATTTT. Amino acid sequence: CASSLAGQSATIYF.

This clone turned up a few times. The CDR3 region has the DNA TGTGCCAGCAGTGACTCCCGGGACAGTAGACAGCCCCAGCATTTT. Amino acid sequence: CASSDSRDSRQPQHF. The V and J genes are TRBV25-1 and TRBJ1-5, with 7 bases lining up with TRBD1. Trimming at V came to 3 bases and at J to 7 bases, leaving 9 bases not matched to a gene. CDR3 length: 15 amino acids. Germline lookup yields CDR1 MGHDK and CDR2 SYGVNS.

The rearrangement links TRBV7-9 to TRBJ2-1; TRBD1 aligns across 9 bases. CDR1 and CDR2 from the germline V gene are SEHNR and FQNEAQ (reference sequence). The CDR3 totals 14 residues. J lost 8 bases, V lost 5 bases, and 7 bases had no gene match. The CDR3 DNA reads TGTGCCAGCAGCCGACAGGGGGATCATTATGAGCAGTTCTTC. It encodes CASSRQGDHYEQFF.

This clone was recorded once. The V gene is TRBV11-2, the J gene TRBJ1-6; D is possibly TRBD1 (5 bases). Per the germline V gene, CDR1 is SGHAT and CDR2 is FQNNGV. V lost 0 bases and J 6 bases, leaving 12 bases between the germline ends. The CDR3 has 16 amino acids. CDR3: CASSLEVAGTNSPLHF. For the CDR3, the DNA is TGTGCCAGCAGCTTAGAAGTAGCGGGGACTAATTCACCCCTCCACTTT. Full variable domain (missing parts from reference TRBV11-2 and TRBJ1-6): EAGVAQSPRYKIIEKRQSVAFWCNPISGHATLYWYQQILGQGPKLLIQFQNNGVVDDSQLPKDRFSAERLKGVDSTLKIQPAKLEDSAVYLCASSLEVAGTNSPLHFGNGTRLTVT.

The V call is TRBV7-2, the J call TRBJ1-1; the D is unclear. The ends were cut back, 0 bases at V and 0 bases at J, with 14 bases in the middle. Per germline, CDR1 SGHTA and CDR2 FQGNSA. The CDR3 consists of 17 residues. This chain's CDR3 is CASSLAGSVLLNTEAFF. For the CDR3, the DNA is TGTGCCAGCAGCTTAGCGGGATCGGTTCTGTTGAACACTGAAGCTTTCTTT. The complete variable domain, with remaining parts taken from reference TRBV7-2 and TRBJ1-1, reads GAGVSQSPSNKVTEKGKDVELRCDPISGHTALYWYRQSLGQGLEFLIYFQGNSAPDKSGLPSDRFSAERTGGSVSTLTIQRTQQEDSAVYLCASSLAGSVLLNTEAFFGQGTRLTVV.

This rearrangement joins TRBV4-2 to TRBJ1-2, with 9 bases matching TRBD1. Trimming took 4 bases from V and 5 from J; bases not matched to a gene: 8. The CDR3 is made up of 15 amino acids. CDR1 and CDR2 from the germline V gene are LGHNA and YNFKEQ. The CDR3 spells CASSRENRGPYGYTF. The CDR3 DNA sequence: TGTGCCAGCAGCCGAGAGAACAGGGGGCCTTATGGCTACACCTTC.

This clone is a singleton in its sample. This chain connects TRBV6-5 to TRBJ1-2; the D gene is possibly TRBD1 (5 bases). Per germline, CDR1 MNHEY and CDR2 SVGAGI. The CDR3 has 12 residues. Trimming cost V 7 bases and J 4 bases, with 10 bases left between them. Here the CDR3 DNA reads TGTGCCAGCACGGTAACAGGCTATGGCTACACCTTC. Amino acids: CASTVTGYGYTF.

The chain carries TRBV2 and TRBJ2-3, with 7 positions matching TRBD2. J was trimmed by 0 bases and V by 6 bases; bases with no gene match: 6. Per the germline V gene, CDR1 is SNHLY and CDR2 is FYNNEI. The CDR3 runs to 15 residues. The CDR3 DNA reads TGTGCCAGCAGGGGGGGGTGGCCTAGCACAGATACGCAGTATTTT. Amino acid sequence: CASRGGWPSTDTQYF. The full variable domain, rest sourced from reference TRBV2 and TRBJ2-3, is EPEVTQTPSHQVTQMGQEVILRCVPISNHLYFYWYRQILGQKVEFLVSFYNNEISEKSEIFDDQFSVERPDGSNFTLKIRSTKLEDSAMYFCASRGGWPSTDTQYFGPGTRLTVL.

This clone appeared once. The chain couples TRBV13 to TRBJ1-3, with D maybe TRBD1 (6 bases). The V end was cut by 0 bases, the J end by 0 bases, with 9 bases between. The CDR3 totals 16 residues. Germline CDR1 reads PRHDT; CDR2 reads FYEKMQ (reference sequence). DNA for the CDR3: TGTGCCAGCAGCTTAGGTCAGGGGAGCTCTGGAAACACCATATATTTT. It yields the protein CASSLGQGSSGNTIYF.

The rearrangement uses TRBV15 and TRBJ1-1; D possibly corresponds to TRBD1 (5 bases). V was cut by 1 base and J by 8 bases, with 11 bases left in between. Germline assignment: CDR1 LNHNV and CDR2 YYDKDF (reference sequence). The CDR3 sequence is 13 residues long. CDR3: CATSRVIPGEAFF. CDR3 nucleotide sequence: TGTGCCACCAGCAGAGTAATTCCAGGGGAAGCTTTCTTT.

The chain employs TRBV5-1 and TRBJ1-2; no clear D. The CDR3 length is 14 residues. Germline V gene data show CDR1 as SGHRS and CDR2 as YFSETQ. V was pared by 4 bases and J by 2 bases, with 12 bases between. CDR3 sequence: CASSPDGPNYGYTF. The CDR3 DNA follows: TGCGCCAGCAGCCCCGACGGACCAAACTATGGCTACACCTTC.

The chain combines TRBV6-1 with TRBJ1-1, with 9 bases identical to TRBD1. This CDR3 is 17 amino acids long. J was trimmed by 2 bases and V by 0 bases; bases with no gene match: 7. The germline gives CDR1 MNHNS, CDR2 SASEGT. DNA of the CDR3: TGTGCCAGCAGTGAAGCCGTAAGGGACAGGGCTAACACTGAAGCTTTCTTT. This translates into CASSEAVRDRANTEAFF.

The chain combines TRBV2 with TRBJ1-4; D call uncertain. Trimming shortened V by 8 bases and J by 0 bases, and 7 bases separated the two germline ends. The CDR3 totals 13 residues. Germline-derived CDR1 and CDR2 are SNHLY and FYNNEI. Written as DNA, the CDR3 is TGTGCCAGCGGAGATGCAACTAATGAAAAACTGTTTTTT. Translation gives CASGDATNEKLFF. Filled out from reference TRBV2 and TRBJ1-4, the complete variable domain reads EPEVTQTPSHQVTQMGQEVILRCVPISNHLYFYWYRQILGQKVEFLVSFYNNEISEKSEIFDDQFSVERPDGSNFTLKIRSTKLEDSAMYFCASGDATNEKLFFGSGTQLSVL.

The J gene is TRBJ1-2, the V gene TRBV7-8; D is unclear. This CDR3 is built from 15 residues. V lost 0 bases and J 2 bases, leaving 10 bases between the germline ends. Germline V lookup: CDR1 SGHVS, CDR2 FQNEAQ. CDR3 in DNA: TGTGCCAGCAGCTTAGCGCAAGGGATGAACTATGGCTACACCTTC. Translation gives CASSLAQGMNYGYTF.

The chain joins TRBV5-8 to TRBJ1-6; no clear D gene. V lost 4 bases, J lost 10 bases, and 9 bases lay in between. This CDR3 is 12 amino acids long. Germline CDR1 is SGHTS and CDR2 is YDEGEE. The CDR3 DNA reads as TGTGCCAGCAGCCCCCAGGTCTCACCCCTCCACTTT. Its translation is CASSPQVSPLHF.

The V and J genes are TRBV27 and TRBJ1-2; 9 bases align to TRBD1. The CDR3 runs 13 residues. V was clipped by 6 bases and J by 11 bases; unmatched bases: 10. The germline CDR1 and CDR2 sequences are MNHEY and SMNVEV (reference sequence). Here the CDR3 DNA reads TGTGCCAGCAGATACACAGGGGGCGGGTTTTACACCTTC. Residues: CASRYTGGGFYTF.

The chain has TRBV2 and TRBJ2-1, with D uncertain. There are 13 residues in the CDR3. V was clipped by 5 bases and J by 9 bases, with 14 bases between them. Germline V gives CDR1 SNHLY, CDR2 FYNNEI. In DNA form, the CDR3 reads TGTGCCAGCAGTACCGACCCGGCTGGTGAGCAGTTCTTC. It encodes CASSTDPAGEQFF.

V is TRBV7-2 and J is TRBJ2-5; 9 bases are shared with TRBD2. J was trimmed by 5 bases and V by 4 bases; bases with no gene match: 11. Looked up from germline, CDR1 is SGHTA and CDR2 is FQGNSA. CDR3 size: 16 residues. CDR3 amino acids: CASSSYLSGGMETQYF. The CDR3 DNA sequence: TGTGCCAGCAGCTCGTATCTAAGCGGGGGGATGGAGACCCAGTACTTC.

The V and J genes are TRBV6-5 and TRBJ1-2; TRBD1 might be the D (6 bases). The CDR3 has 13 residues. In germline, CDR1 is MNHEY, CDR2 SVGAGI. Trimming stripped 6 bases from V and 2 bases from J, with 10 bases between. This chain's CDR3 is CASRTGRNYGYTF. In DNA, the CDR3 is TGTGCCAGCAGAACAGGGAGAAACTATGGCTACACCTTC.

This clone was observed a few times. This sample also contains other DNA sequences that code for the same CDR3. The V gene is TRBV11-2, the J gene TRBJ2-3, with D unclear. V was shortened by 4 bases and J by 0 bases, with 2 bases between the two germline ends. CDR1 is SGHAT and CDR2 is FQNNGV in the germline V gene. The CDR3 consists of 12 residues. The CDR3 DNA is TGTGCCAGCAGCTCAAGCACAGATACGCAGTATTTT. Translation gives CASSSSTDTQYF.

The chain uses TRBV7-9 and TRBJ1-6; TRBD1 might be the D (5 bases). CDR1 is SEHNR and CDR2 is FQNEAQ in the germline V gene (reference sequence). Trimming pared 6 bases from V and 3 bases from J, leaving 15 bases between. The CDR3 is made up of 16 amino acids. CDR3 sequence: CASSRTDRGYNSPLHF. CDR3 in DNA: TGTGCCAGCAGTAGAACCGACAGAGGCTATAATTCACCCCTCCACTTT.

The chain joins TRBV5-6 to TRBJ2-5, with D perhaps given as TRBD1 or TRBD2 (5 bases each). The V gene lost 4 bases and the J gene lost 5 bases, with 12 bases spanning the gap. Germline V gene data show CDR1 as SGHDT and CDR2 as YYEEEE. The CDR3 extends over 13 amino acids. The CDR3 spells CASSPGSRETQYF. The CDR3 DNA follows: TGTGCCAGCAGCCCAGGGAGTCGGGAGACCCAGTACTTC.

The chain links TRBV7-3 to TRBJ1-3; 7 nucleotides match TRBD1. CDR3 size: 16 residues. The germline gives CDR1 SGHTA, CDR2 FQGTGA. V lost 0 bases, J lost 0 bases, and 2 bases stayed unmatched. CDR3 bases: TGTGCCAGCAGCTTAACGGGACAGAGCTCTGGAAACACCATATATTTT. It specifies CASSLTGQSSGNTIYF.

J is TRBJ1-4 and V is TRBV4-1; 9 nucleotides line up with TRBD1. Germline lookup yields CDR1 MGHRA and CDR2 YSYEKL. Losses at the gene ends were 4 bases for V and 15 bases for J; bases not matched to a gene: 12. The CDR3 loop spans 14 amino acids. CDR3 sequence reads: CASSLTGGDGLLFF. DNA for the CDR3: TGCGCCAGCAGCCTGACAGGGGGGGACGGTTTGTTGTTTTTT.

The chain employs TRBV6-5 and TRBJ1-5, with 7 bases that match TRBD1. With 6 bases clipped from V and 4 bases from J, the junction kept 3 bases outside the gene matches. CDR3 size: 13 residues. Germline CDR1 and CDR2: MNHEY and SVGAGI. The CDR3 DNA reads as TGTGCCAGCAGCGGACAGGTTAATCAGCCCCAGCATTTT. The encoded protein is CASSGQVNQPQHF.

With regard to this clone: This CDR3 is also generated by other DNA sequences in the sample. This chain's CDR3 is CASSLRRNSPLHF. CDR3 coding DNA: TGTGCCAGCAGCTTACGCCGAAACTCACCCCTCCACTTT. The rearrangement joins TRBV7-3 to TRBJ1-6, with D hard to call. V was cut by 2 bases and J by 10 bases, with 9 bases left in between. The CDR3 contains 13 residues. Germline CDR1 and CDR2: SGHTA and FQGTGA.

This rearrangement joins TRBV4-1 to TRBJ2-1; TRBD2 aligns across 7 bases. The CDR3 extends over 16 amino acids. Trimming cost V 3 bases and J 10 bases; bases outside gene matches: 15. Germline lookup yields CDR1 MGHRA and CDR2 YSYEKL. The CDR3 spells CASSQRLAGPRGEQFF. CDR3 in DNA: TGCGCCAGCAGCCAGAGACTAGCTGGGCCCCGGGGAGAGCAGTTCTTC.

J is TRBJ1-2 and V is TRBV4-3; 8 bases fit TRBD1. The CDR3 is 15 residues long. Losses at the gene ends were 0 bases for V and 2 bases for J; bases not matched to a gene: 2. Per the germline V gene, CDR1 is LGHNA and CDR2 is YSLEER. CDR3 residues: CASSQDGTGNYGYTF. The CDR3 DNA sequence: TGCGCCAGCAGCCAAGACGGGACAGGAAACTATGGCTACACCTTC.

The chain combines TRBV10-1 with TRBJ2-5, with 7 bases fitting TRBD1. Germline CDR1 and CDR2: WNHNN and SYGVQD (reference sequence). J lost 2 bases, V lost 10 bases, and 7 bases had no gene match. The CDR3 is 13 residues long. The CDR3 DNA follows: TGCGCCACTTCCAGGGGACAGCAAGAGACCCAGTACTTC. Protein: CATSRGQQETQYF.

The gene calls are TRBV7-9 and TRBJ1-4; no firm D call. CDR1 and CDR2 (germline): SEHNR, FQNEAQ (reference sequence). The CDR3 consists of 15 residues. Deletions cut 1 base from V and 8 bases from J, with 14 bases between. This CDR3 reads CASSLEGGPGEKLFF. As DNA, the CDR3 is TGTGCCAGCAGCTTAGAGGGCGGCCCCGGGGAAAAACTGTTTTTT.

CDR3 sequence (DNA): TGTGCCAGCAGCTTGGATCTGGGAAACTGGGTTAGCGATGAGCAGTTCTTC. This translates into CASSLDLGNWVSDEQFF. The chain couples TRBV5-6 to TRBJ2-1; weak D call: TRBD2 (5 bases). Trimming left V 0 bases short and J 8 bases short, with 21 bases between. This CDR3 comprises 17 residues. CDR1 is SGHDT, CDR2 YYEEEE, per germline.